Below are 32 T cell receptor beta chains sequenced from a single sample in a study of cytomegalovirus exposure and HLA in healthy donors. 60 Vbeta and 13 Jbeta primers were used in PCR. Method: immunoSEQ multiplex PCR; TCRdb's copy keeps in-frame clones and lacks some. There are approximately 250,000 clones in the sample; roughly 84% occur only once, and 0.2% to 0.25% lies in the top ten. Specimen: PBMCs. The receptor set was obtained from a girl aged 2-15 years in good health and CMV-seronegative.

In its sample, this clone was seen once. V gene TRBV6-5 combines with J gene TRBJ1-5; 7 positions match TRBD1. The trim removed 2 bases at V and 4 bases at J, leaving 8 bases unmatched. Germline CDR1 is MNHEY and CDR2 is SVGAGI. This CDR3 has 16 residues. The CDR3 region has the DNA TGTGCCAGCAGTTACGCCCCGGGACAGCAGAATCAGCCCCAGCATTTT. Translated, it gives CASSYAPGQQNQPQHF.

V usage is TRBV18 and J usage is TRBJ2-1; 8 bases are a match to TRBD2. J gave up 7 bases and V 0 bases, and 5 bases lay outside the gene matches. The CDR3 sequence is 15 residues long. The germline gives CDR1 KGHSH, CDR2 LQKENI. The CDR3 loop is CASSPPGLGRNEQFF. The CDR3 DNA follows: TGTGCCAGCTCACCACCGGGACTAGGTAGGAATGAGCAGTTCTTC.

The chain has TRBV5-1 and TRBJ2-5; D possibly corresponds to TRBD1 (5 bases). The CDR3 runs 15 residues. V gave up 0 bases and J gave up 3 bases, with 12 bases separating them. Germline V CDR1 and CDR2: SGHRS, YFSETQ. CDR3 loop: CASSLGGAMKETQYF. CDR3 in DNA: TGCGCCAGCAGCTTGGGTGGGGCGATGAAAGAGACCCAGTACTTC.

J is TRBJ2-7 and V is TRBV11-2; D is perhaps TRBD1 (5 bases). The V end was cut by 0 bases, the J end by 0 bases, with 12 bases between. The CDR3 totals 16 residues. CDR1 SGHAT and CDR2 FQNNGV come from the germline V gene. The CDR3: CASSLETVSGSYEQYF. CDR3 coding DNA: TGTGCCAGCAGCTTAGAGACAGTTTCGGGCTCCTACGAGCAGTACTTC.

This chain links TRBV27 with TRBJ1-4; no clear D gene. Trimming shortened V by 3 bases and J by 5 bases, and 10 bases separated the two germline ends. The CDR3 has 14 residues. Germline V lookup: CDR1 MNHEY, CDR2 SMNVEV (reference sequence). CDR3 protein: CASSFRWENEKLFF. CDR3 nucleotide sequence: TGTGCCAGCAGTTTTAGGTGGGAGAATGAAAAACTGTTTTTT.

V gene TRBV2 combines with J gene TRBJ1-2, with D maybe TRBD1 (6 bases). Per the germline V gene, CDR1 is SNHLY and CDR2 is FYNNEI. V lost 4 bases and J 5 bases, leaving 14 bases between the germline ends. The CDR3 is made up of 14 amino acids. CDR3 amino acids: CASSAGAGRYGYTF. DNA for the CDR3: TGTGCCAGCAGTGCAGGGGCAGGACGTTATGGCTACACCTTC.

The chain is built from TRBV30 and TRBJ1-2, with D perhaps TRBD1 (5 bases). The germline CDR1 and CDR2 sequences are GTSNPN and SVGIG (reference sequence). V was cut by 4 bases and J by 4 bases, with 19 bases left in between. This CDR3 is 15 amino acids long. CDR3 nucleotide sequence: TGTGCCTGGATCAGGGAAGGGGCCTACCTCTATGGCTACACCTTC. Translating it yields CAWIREGAYLYGYTF.

The gene calls are TRBV6-5 and TRBJ1-2, with 7 bases matching TRBD1. Germline V gene sequence: CDR1 MNHEY, CDR2 SVGAGI. The length of the CDR3 is 13 residues. V lost 6 bases and J lost 4; bases outside the gene matches: 5. The CDR3 is CASSNRGGYGYTF. Here the CDR3 DNA reads TGTGCCAGCAGCAACAGGGGTGGCTATGGCTACACCTTC.

The V call is TRBV30, the J call TRBJ1-5; perhaps TRBD1 as D (5 bases). The germline V gene has CDR1 GTSNPN and CDR2 SVGIG (reference sequence). Between the trimmed V and J ends, which lost 1 base and 5 bases, there was a span of 9 bases. CDR3 size: 13 residues. The CDR3 DNA follows: TGTGCCTGGAGTGATGGAGGGGATCAGCCCCAGCATTTT. Translation: CAWSDGGDQPQHF.

This chain uses TRBV11-2 with TRBJ2-1; TRBD2 matches at 15 bases. Unmatched junction bases numbered 6, after V lost 6 bases and J lost 9 bases. The CDR3 spans 15 residues. CDR1 is SGHAT and CDR2 is FQNNGV in the germline V gene. CDR3 sequence reads: CASRGGLAGGLEQFF. The CDR3, as DNA: TGTGCCAGCAGGGGAGGACTAGCGGGGGGGCTTGAGCAGTTCTTC.

This clone has just one count. Mismatch with germline at one junction end may stem from a read error. The rearrangement joins TRBV6-5 to TRBJ2-1; 10 nucleotides line up with TRBD2. Germline assignment: CDR1 MNHEY and CDR2 SVGAGI. The CDR3 totals 13 residues. Written as DNA, the CDR3 is TGTGCCAGCAGTTACTCAGCGGGAGGGCCAATGGTCTTC. It codes for CASSYSAGGPMVF.

The rearrangement joins TRBV6-5 to TRBJ1-2; a weak D match, TRBD1 (5 bases). The ends were cut back, 6 bases at V and 5 bases at J, with 13 bases in the middle. The CDR3 is 13 residues long. The germline gives CDR1 MNHEY, CDR2 SVGAGI. As DNA, the CDR3 is TGTGCCAGCAGAAACCTCCCAGGGTATGGCTACACCTTC. Residues: CASRNLPGYGYTF.

There are a few counts of this clone. The chain recombines TRBV4-1 with TRBJ2-3; a possible D gene is TRBD1 (6 bases). The V end was cut by 6 bases, the J end by 0 bases, with 10 bases between. This CDR3 region has 14 residues. CDR1 and CDR2 from the germline V gene are MGHRA and YSYEKL. The CDR3: CASSSGHSTDTQYF. The CDR3 DNA follows: TGCGCCAGCAGTTCGGGACATAGCACAGATACGCAGTATTTT.

This clone was seen just once. The rearrangement joins TRBV12-5 to TRBJ1-2, with TRBD1 matching over 7 bases. The CDR3 spans 13 residues. J gave up 5 bases and V 6 bases, and 6 bases lay outside the gene matches. CDR1 is LGHNT and CDR2 is FRNRAP in the germline V gene. Written as DNA, the CDR3 is TGTGCTAGTGGCACGGACAGGCTTTATGGCTACACCTTC. Protein sequence: CASGTDRLYGYTF.

The V gene is TRBV7-7, the J gene TRBJ2-5; a possible D gene is TRBD2 (6 bases). V lost 1 base, J lost 5 bases, and 14 bases lay in between. Germline CDR1 SSHAT, CDR2 FNYEAQ (reference sequence). The CDR3 spans 15 residues. The CDR3: CASSLGGTRRETQYF. The CDR3 DNA is TGTGCCAGCAGCTTAGGCGGGACTCGTAGGGAGACCCAGTACTTC.

This chain connects TRBV14 to TRBJ2-3; the match to TRBD2 covers 16 bases. V shed 4 bases and J 3 bases; nucleotides not matched to a gene: 4. This CDR3 comprises 17 residues. Germline CDR1 SGHDN, CDR2 FVKESK. The CDR3 nucleotides read TGTGCCAGCAGCCCTCCGGGACTAGCGGGGGGGACAGATACGCAGTATTTT. This gives the protein CASSPPGLAGGTDTQYF. The variable domain in full, completed from reference TRBV14 and TRBJ2-3, reads EAGVTQFPSHSVIEKGQTVTLRCDPISGHDNLYWYRRVMGKEIKFLLHFVKESKQDESGMPNNRFLAERTGGTYSTLKVQPAELEDSGVYFCASSPPGLAGGTDTQYFGPGTRLTVL.

The chain is built from TRBV7-9 and TRBJ1-2; no definite D call. Trimming pared 0 bases from V and 8 bases from J, leaving 10 bases between. Germline CDR1 and CDR2: SEHNR and FQNEAQ (reference sequence). This CDR3 comprises 13 residues. CDR3 sequence reads: CASSLAGFRGYTF. CDR3 in DNA: TGTGCCAGCAGCTTAGCCGGGTTTCGCGGCTACACCTTC.

The chain combines TRBV6-5 with TRBJ2-7, with 8 bases identical to TRBD1. Trimming at V came to 2 bases and at J to 7 bases, leaving 7 bases not matched to a gene. In germline, CDR1 is MNHEY, CDR2 SVGAGI. The CDR3 is 14 residues long. The CDR3 coding sequence is TGTGCCAGCAGTTACCTGGCAGGGGGCTATGAGCAGTACTTC. Translation gives CASSYLAGGYEQYF.

The chain combines TRBV2 with TRBJ1-1; 7 nucleotides line up with TRBD1. After removal of 11 bases from V and 0 bases from J, the junction contained 9 bases not matched to a gene. The CDR3 contains 14 residues. Germline CDR1 and CDR2: SNHLY and FYNNEI. DNA of the CDR3: TGTGCCCCAGGCGGGACAGACATGAACACTGAAGCTTTCTTT. Residues: CAPGGTDMNTEAFF.

The chain couples TRBV11-2 to TRBJ2-3; D is possibly TRBD1 (5 bases). V gave up 0 bases and J gave up 1 base, with 5 bases separating them. Germline lookup yields CDR1 SGHAT and CDR2 FQNNGV. The CDR3 runs 14 residues. In DNA form, the CDR3 reads TGTGCCAGCAGCTTAGACAGGGGCACAGATACGCAGTATTTT. Amino acid sequence: CASSLDRGTDTQYF.

This chain links TRBV7-7 with TRBJ2-3, with D perhaps matching TRBD2 (6 bases). Looked up from germline, CDR1 is SSHAT and CDR2 is FNYEAQ (reference sequence). This CDR3 contains 14 residues. V dropped 5 bases and J dropped 9 bases, with 18 bases sitting between them. The CDR3 sequence is CASSLRDSSGTQYF. CDR3 coding DNA: TGTGCCAGCAGCCTCCGGGACTCCTCAGGGACGCAGTATTTT.

The sample holds a few counts of this clone. The V call is TRBV28, the J call TRBJ1-2; 7 positions agree with TRBD1. The CDR3 consists of 14 residues. The germline gives CDR1 MDHEN, CDR2 SYDVKM. J gave up 4 bases and V 6 bases, and 8 bases lay outside the gene matches. CDR3 loop: CASRLGGELYGYTF. The CDR3 DNA reads as TGTGCCAGCAGGCTAGGGGGCGAGCTCTATGGCTACACCTTC.

The chain couples TRBV9 to TRBJ2-3; TRBD2 matches at 12 bases. This CDR3 has 15 residues. Germline V gives CDR1 SGDLS, CDR2 YYNGEE. After removal of 3 bases from V and 3 bases from J, the junction contained 2 bases not matched to a gene. The CDR3 DNA reads TGTGCCAGCAGCGCTAGCGGGGGGGTTACAGATACGCAGTATTTT. Encoded protein: CASSASGGVTDTQYF.

This clone was observed a single time. This rearrangement joins TRBV5-1 to TRBJ2-1; 8 bases match TRBD2. The V and J ends lost 7 bases and 6 bases, in that order; junction bases with no gene match: 9. The CDR3 loop spans 14 amino acids. CDR1 is SGHRS, CDR2 YFSETQ, per germline. The CDR3 here is CASQAGEWSNEQFF. DNA of the CDR3: TGCGCCAGCCAAGCGGGAGAATGGTCCAATGAGCAGTTCTTC.

This clone was seen only once. This chain uses TRBV7-6 with TRBJ2-7, with TRBD2 as a possible D gene (6 bases). CDR1 is SGHVS, CDR2 FNYEAQ, per germline. There are 12 residues in the CDR3. Trimming shortened V by 1 base and J by 6 bases, and 7 bases separated the two germline ends. The CDR3 loop is CASSLVGSEQYF. CDR3 in DNA: TGTGCCAGCAGCTTAGTCGGGAGCGAGCAGTACTTC.

V is TRBV19 and J is TRBJ2-1; D may be TRBD2 (5 bases). V was cut by 3 bases and J by 8 bases, with 14 bases left in between. CDR1 is LNHDA and CDR2 is SQIVND in the germline V gene (reference sequence). The CDR3 totals 14 residues. This CDR3 reads CASSISLASDEQFF. Written as DNA, the CDR3 is TGTGCCAGTAGTATCTCCCTAGCCAGCGATGAGCAGTTCTTC.

This clone showed up just once. The V and J genes are TRBV6-1 and TRBJ1-1; 8 bases align to TRBD1. This CDR3 is built from 14 residues. The germline gives CDR1 MNHNS, CDR2 SASEGT. J was trimmed by 1 base and V by 8 bases; bases with no gene match: 6. Here the CDR3 DNA reads TGTGCCAGCCTAGACAGGGGTGGGAACACTGAAGCTTTCTTT. Residues: CASLDRGGNTEAFF.

This sequence joins TRBV23-1 and TRBJ1-1; possibly TRBD1 for D (5 bases). TRBV23-1 is an ORF for which the function is uncertain. CDR3 length equals 16 residues. Trimming shortened V by 0 bases and J by 1 base, and 12 bases separated the two germline ends. CDR3 nucleotide sequence: TGCGCCAGCAGTCAATCGCCGGTGGGGGGGAACACTGAAGCTTTCTTT. It encodes CASSQSPVGGNTEAFF.

This clone was detected only a few times. This chain uses TRBV5-5 with TRBJ2-1; 14 nucleotides align to TRBD2. Germline V CDR1 and CDR2: SGHKS, YYEKEE (reference sequence). The CDR3 runs to 16 residues. V trimming: 4 bases; J trimming: 6 bases; junction bases outside the gene matches: 6. The CDR3 spells CASSQMTSGRANEQFF. In nucleotides, the CDR3 is TGTGCCAGCAGCCAGATGACTAGCGGGAGGGCCAATGAGCAGTTCTTC.

This chain uses TRBV9 with TRBJ1-6; no clear D. The CDR3 is 14 residues long. V lost 3 bases, J lost 8 bases, and 12 bases lay in between. The V gene's germline CDR1 is SGDLS and CDR2 YYNGEE. The CDR3 nucleotides are TGTGCCAGCAGCGGTACTTGGGCCTATTCACCCCTCCACTTT. This encodes CASSGTWAYSPLHF. Supplemented by reference TRBV9 and TRBJ1-6, the full variable domain reads DSGVTQTPKHLITATGQRVTLRCSPRSGDLSVYWYQQSLDQGLQFLIQYYNGEERAKGNILERFSAQQFPDLHSELNLSSLELGDSALYFCASSGTWAYSPLHFGNGTRLTVT.

The chain uses TRBV19 and TRBJ2-7; D gene unclear. Germline CDR1 and CDR2: LNHDA and SQIVND (reference sequence). This CDR3 has 13 residues. V was pared by 3 bases and J by 2 bases, with 8 bases between. CDR3 in amino acids: CASSIASTYEQYF. For the CDR3, the DNA is TGTGCCAGTAGTATTGCCAGTACCTACGAGCAGTACTTC.

The chain has TRBV4-2 and TRBJ2-7, with TRBD2 identical over 16 bases. Germline assignment: CDR1 LGHNA and CDR2 YNFKEQ. This CDR3 contains 17 residues. V was clipped by 0 bases and J by 7 bases; unmatched bases: 6. The CDR3 reads CASSQDKGLAGGREQYF. The CDR3 DNA reads TGTGCCAGCAGCCAAGACAAGGGACTAGCGGGGGGGAGGGAGCAGTACTTC.